A single sample gave rise to the 24 T cell receptor beta chains below, sequenced in a study of radiotherapy plus CTLA-4 blockade in lung cancer. Some clones are missing from TCRdb's copy, which holds only in-frame ones; the method was immunoSEQ multiplex PCR. The sample lists about 88,000 clones; 55% to 75% were seen once. Material: peripheral blood, obtained from a patient treated with radiotherapy plus ipilimumab. The receptors originated from a human donor with non-small cell lung cancer that progressed on radiotherapy plus ipilimumab.

Only one count was recorded for this clone. This chain connects TRBV5-1 to TRBJ2-1; D perhaps matches TRBD1 (5 bases). With 3 bases removed from V and 0 bases from J, the gap between germline ends came to 10 bases. Germline V gene data show CDR1 as SGHRS and CDR2 as YFSETQ. The CDR3 is made up of 15 amino acids. CDR3 in amino acids: CASSSQADSYNEQFF. CDR3 coding DNA: TGCGCCAGCAGCTCACAGGCAGACTCCTACAATGAGCAGTTCTTC.

This rearrangement joins TRBV28 to TRBJ2-7; no definite D call. Germline CDR1 is MDHEN and CDR2 is SYDVKM. The CDR3 has 15 residues. V dropped 2 bases and J dropped 0 bases, with 11 bases sitting between them. The CDR3 bases are TGTGCCAGCAGTTTAGGCGGCGCTAGCTCCTACGAGCAGTACTTC. As protein: CASSLGGASSYEQYF.

This clone has more than one count but fewer than ten. The chain employs TRBV2 and TRBJ1-1; D might be TRBD1 (5 bases). The CDR3 has 15 residues. The ends were cut back, 2 bases at V and 1 base at J, with 11 bases in the middle. Germline loops: CDR1 SNHLY, CDR2 FYNNEI. The CDR3 DNA sequence: TGTGCCAGCAGTGAACGATGGCAGGGGAACACTGAAGCTTTCTTT. This translates into CASSERWQGNTEAFF. Full variable domain (rest looked up from reference TRBV2 and TRBJ1-1): EPEVTQTPSHQVTQMGQEVILRCVPISNHLYFYWYRQILGQKVEFLVSFYNNEISEKSEIFDDQFSVERPDGSNFTLKIRSTKLEDSAMYFCASSERWQGNTEAFFGQGTRLTVV.

The V gene is TRBV5-1, the J gene TRBJ2-7; either TRBD1 or TRBD2 may supply D (5 bases each). In germline, CDR1 is SGHRS, CDR2 YFSETQ. The CDR3 is 15 residues long. Trimming cost V 0 bases and J 7 bases, with 17 bases left between them. The CDR3 DNA sequence: TGCGCCAGCAGCTTGGATTTGGGACCCCCGGGGGAGCAGTACTTC. Amino acid sequence: CASSLDLGPPGEQYF.

V and J are TRBV18 and TRBJ2-7; 10 bases fit TRBD1. Germline V gives CDR1 KGHSH, CDR2 LQKENI. The CDR3 extends over 14 amino acids. Trimming cost V 1 base and J 6 bases; bases outside gene matches: 3. DNA of the CDR3: TGTGCCAGCTCACCACAGGGACAGGGGCTCGAGCAGTACTTC. The encoded protein is CASSPQGQGLEQYF.

The genes are TRBV29-1 and TRBJ2-1; D possibly corresponds to TRBD2 (5 bases). Per germline, CDR1 SQVTM and CDR2 ANQGSEA. The CDR3 extends over 14 amino acids. Trimming took 6 bases from V and 7 from J, leaving 19 bases between them. As DNA, the CDR3 is TGCAGCGTCCTCGGAGGAGCCCGGGGTAATGAGCAGTTCTTC. Translated, it gives CSVLGGARGNEQFF.

The chain links TRBV27 to TRBJ2-7; D not certain. CDR1 and CDR2 (germline): MNHEY, SMNVEV (reference sequence). V gave up 3 bases and J gave up 0 bases, with 9 bases separating them. The CDR3 is made up of 14 amino acids. As DNA, the CDR3 is TGTGCCAGCAGTTTTTGGGCCGGCTCCTACGAGCAGTACTTC. Its protein product is CASSFWAGSYEQYF.

This sequence joins TRBV2 and TRBJ2-5; possibly TRBD2 for D (7 bases). Germline V gene data show CDR1 as SNHLY and CDR2 as FYNNEI. Trimming shortened V by 6 bases and J by 5 bases, and 16 bases separated the two germline ends. CDR3 length equals 14 residues. The CDR3 sequence is CASSLIQGGETQYF. The DNA of the CDR3 is TGTGCCAGCAGCCTGATACAGGGAGGGGAGACCCAGTACTTC.

The chain recombines TRBV7-8 with TRBJ2-7; tentatively, D is TRBD2 (7 bases). The germline gives CDR1 SGHVS, CDR2 FQNEAQ. With 5 bases removed from V and 3 bases from J, the gap between germline ends came to 14 bases. The CDR3 covers 14 residues. This CDR3 reads CASSAAGALYEQYF. CDR3 coding DNA: TGTGCCAGCAGCGCCGCGGGGGCCCTCTACGAGCAGTACTTC.

The CDR3 coding sequence is TGCGCCAGCAGCTCTCGGGGAAGGAATGACGGGCCCCAGCATTTT. Encoded protein: CASSSRGRNDGPQHF. The chain combines TRBV4-1 with TRBJ1-5; D remains unclear. The CDR3 totals 15 residues. The ends were cut back, 5 bases at V and 9 bases at J, with 20 bases in the middle. In germline, CDR1 is MGHRA, CDR2 YSYEKL.

The chain employs TRBV2 and TRBJ1-3; D call uncertain. There are 14 residues in the CDR3. Germline-derived CDR1 and CDR2 are SNHLY and FYNNEI. Trimming took off 6 bases at V and 1 base at J, with 10 bases between the two ends. CDR3 sequence reads: CASSDGDSGNTIYF. The DNA for the CDR3 is TGTGCCAGCAGCGACGGGGATTCTGGAAACACCATATATTTT.

V and J are TRBV5-6 and TRBJ1-1; D is uncertain. In germline, CDR1 is SGHDT, CDR2 YYEEEE. This CDR3 spans 14 amino acids. V lost 0 bases, J lost 0 bases, and 6 bases lay in between. CDR3 loop: CASSLVSVNTEAFF. CDR3 sequence (DNA): TGTGCCAGCAGCTTGGTTTCAGTGAACACTGAAGCTTTCTTT.

This chain connects TRBV5-5 to TRBJ1-2; TRBD1 might be the D (5 bases). The CDR3 loop spans 13 amino acids. V gave up 6 bases and J gave up 2 bases, with 11 bases separating them. Germline V gives CDR1 SGHKS, CDR2 YYEKEE (reference sequence). CDR3 sequence reads: CASNGAGNYGYTF. Written as DNA, the CDR3 is TGTGCCAGCAATGGGGCAGGCAACTATGGCTACACCTTC.

V and J are TRBV9 and TRBJ2-2; 10 bases align to TRBD2. The CDR3 runs 18 residues. The germline V gene encodes CDR1 SGDLS and CDR2 YYNGEE. J lost 5 bases, V lost 0 bases, and 10 bases had no gene match. CDR3 amino acids: CASSVASSGGLRTGELFF. The CDR3 DNA reads as TGTGCCAGCAGCGTAGCTTCTAGCGGGGGCCTTAGGACCGGGGAGCTGTTTTTT.

The J gene is TRBJ1-1, the V gene TRBV29-1; the D is unclear. V lost 7 bases to trimming and J lost 0 bases, with 9 bases between them. Germline V gives CDR1 SQVTM, CDR2 ANQGSEA. The CDR3 runs 12 residues. The CDR3 protein is CSGKSVNTEAFF. CDR3 DNA: TGCAGCGGAAAATCAGTGAACACTGAAGCTTTCTTT.

This clone was seen just once. The genes are TRBV5-1 and TRBJ1-4, with D maybe TRBD1 (5 bases). V was cut by 0 bases and J by 6 bases, with 12 bases left in between. The CDR3 length is 15 residues. Per the germline V gene, CDR1 is SGHRS and CDR2 is YFSETQ. This CDR3 is CASSLAGAKDEKLFF. The CDR3 DNA sequence: TGCGCCAGCAGCTTGGCTGGGGCTAAGGATGAAAAACTGTTTTTT.

This clone was found many times. The chain employs TRBV5-5 and TRBJ2-3, with D tentatively TRBD2 (6 bases). Germline loops: CDR1 SGHKS, CDR2 YYEKEE (reference sequence). V shed 0 bases and J shed 5 bases, with 10 bases lying between them. The CDR3 runs to 14 residues. Written as DNA, the CDR3 is TGTGCCAGCAGCTTGGCCGGGGGAGGAGATACGCAGTATTTT. Its protein is CASSLAGGGDTQYF. Using reference TRBV5-5 and TRBJ2-3 for the parts outside the CDR3, the full variable domain is DAGVTQSPTHLIKTRGQQVTLRCSPISGHKSVSWYQQVLGQGPQFIFQYYEKEERGRGNFPDRFSARQFPNYSSELNVNALLLGDSALYLCASSLAGGGDTQYFGPGTRLTVL.

The CDR3 DNA reads as TGTGCCAGCAGGGGCGGTATGGGAGAGACCCAGTACTTC. This sequence encodes CASRGGMGETQYF. The chain recombines TRBV5-4 with TRBJ2-5; D unclear. Trimming removed 5 bases at V and 4 bases at J, with 12 bases between. Germline CDR1 is SGHNT and CDR2 is YYREEE (reference sequence). This CDR3 is built from 13 residues.

The chain recombines TRBV11-1 with TRBJ1-1; tentatively, D is TRBD1 (5 bases). Germline values: CDR1 SGHAT, CDR2 FQDESV (reference sequence). This CDR3 comprises 13 residues. Trimming took off 2 bases at V and 6 bases at J, with 10 bases between the two ends. The CDR3 bases are TGTGCCAGCAGCTTAAATCGAGGGGCTGAAGCTTTCTTT. It specifies CASSLNRGAEAFF.

This chain joins TRBV6-6 and TRBJ1-5, with 10 bases lining up with TRBD1. The V gene end was trimmed by 7 bases and the J gene end by 6 bases; junction bases not matched to a gene: 12. This CDR3 is built from 16 residues. Per the germline V gene, CDR1 is MNHNY and CDR2 is SVGAGI (reference sequence). The CDR3, as DNA: TGTGCCAGCAAGGGGGCCGGGACAGGGGTGGGTCAGCCCCAGCATTTT. It translates to CASKGAGTGVGQPQHF.

Only a few counts were recorded for this clone. The V call is TRBV7-8, the J call TRBJ2-1, with 7 bases that match TRBD1. Germline-derived CDR1 and CDR2 are SGHVS and FQNEAQ. Trimming at V came to 5 bases and at J to 9 bases, leaving 7 bases not matched to a gene. The CDR3 covers 13 residues. The CDR3 nucleotides read TGTGCCAGCAGCGTTGCCCCAGGGGGTGAGCAGTTCTTC. Protein product: CASSVAPGGEQFF. The variable domain in full, with the rest retrieved from reference TRBV7-8 and TRBJ2-1, is GAGVSQSPRYKVAKRGQDVALRCDPISGHVSLFWYQQALGQGPEFLTYFQNEAQLDKSGLPSDRFFAERPEGSVSTLKIQRTQQEDSAVYLCASSVAPGGEQFFGPGTRLTVL.

V usage is TRBV27 and J usage is TRBJ1-2, with D perhaps matching TRBD1 (6 bases). Germline CDR1 is MNHEY and CDR2 is SMNVEV (reference sequence). Trimming removed 5 bases at V and 3 bases at J, with 19 bases between. The CDR3 is 16 amino acids. The CDR3 reads CASSPSGGQVDYGYTF. Here the CDR3 DNA reads TGTGCCAGCAGTCCCAGCGGGGGCCAGGTGGACTATGGCTACACCTTC.

The rearrangement joins TRBV11-2 to TRBJ1-5; tentative D call: TRBD1 (5 bases). V was cut by 5 bases and J by 2 bases, with 16 bases left in between. CDR1 SGHAT and CDR2 FQNNGV come from the germline V gene. The CDR3 has 16 residues. DNA for the CDR3: TGTGCCAGCAGCCCCGGATCTGGGGGGGGCAATCAGCCCCAGCATTTT. Its protein is CASSPGSGGGNQPQHF.

CDR3 coding DNA: TGCGCCAGCAGCCAAGATCCCGCAAGAAGTAACTATGGCTACACCTTC. Its protein is CASSQDPARSNYGYTF. V usage is TRBV4-1 and J usage is TRBJ1-2; no clear D gene. Germline V gives CDR1 MGHRA, CDR2 YSYEKL. The CDR3 runs to 16 residues. V was cut by 0 bases and J by 1 base, with 12 bases left in between.